This T cell receptor beta chain was profiled in a study of cytomegalovirus exposure and HLA in healthy donors. A remark on this clone: What it recognizes is unknown.

This PCR relied on a set of 60 Vbeta primers and 13 Jbeta primers. Profiled with immunoSEQ multiplex PCR; TCRdb holds only in-frame clones, not every one. The sample lists some 180,000 clones, roughly 85% occurring once. The study, taken as a whole, reports: What a later analysis reportedly showed was that an Asian-associated ancestry cluster had fewer N-insertions than the roughly 670-donor mean. Immune exposure information comprised only CMV serostatus. Of the V segments, some could not be distinguished, including TRBV6-2 and TRBV6-3, and were excluded.

Healthy bone marrow donors made up the donors. The CDR3 spans 11 residues. The V gene's germline CDR1 is MGHDK and CDR2 SYGVNS. The V gene lost 4 bases and the J gene lost 2 bases, with 3 bases spanning the gap. V is TRBV25-1 and J is TRBJ2-7; no reliable D call. This clonotype originated in a woman younger than 30 in good health and CMV-seronegative. Sequencing input: PBMCs. CDR3 in amino acids: CASSVAYEQYF. The DNA of the CDR3 is TGTGCCAGCAGTGTAGCCTACGAGCAGTACTTC.